Presented here are 14 T cell receptor beta chains from one specimen sequenced in a study of blood T cell repertoires in COVID-19. Profiling relied on immunoSEQ multiplex PCR, and the TCRdb table lists in-frame clones only, not all of them. The data show 200,000 to 300,000 clones, over 90% seen once. Sequences were obtained from peripheral blood. The source is a man aged 25-45 years with COVID-19, enrolled during active disease.

This chain uses TRBV7-9 with TRBJ2-1; TRBD2 matches at 10 bases. The CDR3 extends over 16 amino acids. V lost 4 bases to trimming and J lost 4 bases; unmatched junction nucleotides: 7. Germline V gene lookup returns CDR1 SEHNR and CDR2 FQNEAQ (reference sequence). CDR3 nucleotides: TGTGCCAGCAGCTCGAGGCTAGCGGGGGAATACAATGAGCAGTTCTTC. This encodes CASSSRLAGEYNEQFF. Looking up the rest from reference TRBV7-9 and TRBJ2-1 gives the full variable domain: DTGVSQNPRHKITKRGQNVTFRCDPISEHNRLYWYRQTLGQGPEFLTYFQNEAQLEKSRLLSDRFSAERPKGSFSTLEIQRTEQGDSAMYLCASSSRLAGEYNEQFFGPGTRLTVL.

The rearrangement uses TRBV11-3 and TRBJ2-3; 9 bases align to TRBD1. Germline V gene data show CDR1 as SGHNT and CDR2 as YENEEA. The V and J ends lost 5 bases and 4 bases, in that order; junction bases with no gene match: 10. The CDR3 covers 16 residues. CDR3 nucleotide sequence: TGTGCCAGCAGCGATCCGGGACAGGGAATACCAGATACGCAGTATTTT. This encodes CASSDPGQGIPDTQYF.

This chain connects TRBV5-4 to TRBJ2-4; possible D gene TRBD1, 5 bases. The V gene's germline CDR1 is SGHNT and CDR2 YYREEE (reference sequence). This CDR3 comprises 15 residues. Trimming took off 0 bases at V and 3 bases at J, with 10 bases between the two ends. CDR3 nucleotide sequence: TGTGCCAGCAGCTTGGAAGGGGTGGGCAAAAACATTCAGTACTTC. This translates into CASSLEGVGKNIQYF.

This rearrangement joins TRBV10-2 to TRBJ1-1; D remains unclear. With 7 bases removed from V and 7 bases from J, the gap between germline ends came to 10 bases. The length of the CDR3 is 11 residues. CDR1 is WSHSY and CDR2 is SAAADI in the germline V gene. For the CDR3, the DNA is TGCGCCAGCATTGGTGAGGGTGAAGCTTTCTTT. Translating it yields CASIGEGEAFF.

The chain uses TRBV6-5 and TRBJ2-5; 10 bases are a match to TRBD2. V dropped 4 bases and J dropped 5; count of bases not matched to a gene: 7. Per germline, CDR1 MNHEY and CDR2 SVGAGI. CDR3 length: 15 residues. CDR3 amino acids: CASSSSGGAPETQYF. CDR3 DNA sequence: TGTGCCAGCAGTTCCAGCGGGGGGGCTCCGGAGACCCAGTACTTC.

The chain uses TRBV7-6 and TRBJ1-1, with D possibly being TRBD1 (5 bases). CDR3 length equals 15 residues. Germline CDR1 is SGHVS and CDR2 is FNYEAQ. The ends were cut back, 0 bases at V and 1 base at J, with 9 bases in the middle. In nucleotides, the CDR3 is TGTGCCAGCAGCTTAGCCGCAGGGCGGAACACTGAAGCTTTCTTT. Its protein product is CASSLAAGRNTEAFF. Drawing the rest from reference TRBV7-6 and TRBJ1-1, the complete variable domain is GAGVSQSPRYKVTKRGQDVALRCDPISGHVSLYWYRQALGQGPEFLTYFNYEAQQDKSGLPNDRFSAERPEGSISTLTIQRTEQRDSAMYRCASSLAAGRNTEAFFGQGTRLTVV.

This rearrangement joins TRBV7-3 to TRBJ1-1, with D hard to call. Germline loops: CDR1 SGHTA, CDR2 FQGTGA. V was shortened by 2 bases and J by 2 bases, with 9 bases between the two germline ends. CDR3 length equals 14 residues. This chain's CDR3 is CASSLGPDNTEAFF. The DNA for the CDR3 is TGTGCCAGCAGCTTAGGTCCAGATAACACTGAAGCTTTCTTT.

The rearrangement links TRBV30 to TRBJ1-3; D might be TRBD1 (6 bases). This CDR3 has 13 residues. Germline V lookup: CDR1 GTSNPN, CDR2 SVGIG (reference sequence). The V end was cut by 3 bases, the J end by 4 bases, with 10 bases between. In nucleotides, the CDR3 is TGTGCCTGGAGCAGGGACAACGGAAACACCATATATTTT. Amino acids: CAWSRDNGNTIYF. Combining the CDR3 with reference TRBV30 and TRBJ1-3 gives the whole variable domain SQTIHQWPATLVQPVGSPLSLECTVEGTSNPNLYWYRQAAGRGLQLLFYSVGIGQISSEVPQNLSASRPQDRQFILSSKKLLLSDSGFYLCAWSRDNGNTIYFGEGSWLTVV.

This clone was recorded a few times. The chain carries TRBV6-5 and TRBJ1-1, with TRBD1 as a possible D gene (5 bases). The germline CDR1 and CDR2 sequences are MNHEY and SVGAGI. The CDR3 spans 14 residues. The ends were cut back, 4 bases at V and 9 bases at J, with 18 bases in the middle. Written as DNA, the CDR3 is TGTGCCAGCAGTTGGCGACAGCAGGGTGGAAAAGCTTTCTTT. Translating gives CASSWRQQGGKAFF.

This clone came up once. DNA for the CDR3: TGTGCCAGCAGTTGGAGGGTGGGGATTCAAGAGACCCAGTACTTC. It translates to CASSWRVGIQETQYF. The gene calls are TRBV28 and TRBJ2-5, with D possibly being TRBD2 (6 bases). The CDR3 consists of 15 residues. V was shortened by 4 bases and J by 2 bases, with 14 bases between the two germline ends. Germline CDR1 and CDR2: MDHEN and SYDVKM.

The chain combines TRBV19 with TRBJ2-2, with D possibly matching TRBD1 (6 bases). The V end was cut by 9 bases, the J end by 9 bases, with 20 bases between. The V gene's germline CDR1 is LNHDA and CDR2 SQIVND (reference sequence). The CDR3 runs to 14 residues. Here the CDR3 DNA reads TGTGCCAGCACCCCCGGGACATCTGTATGGGAGCTGTTTTTT. Protein product: CASTPGTSVWELFF.

The rearrangement links TRBV2 to TRBJ2-1; D gene uncertain. The germline V gene has CDR1 SNHLY and CDR2 FYNNEI. CDR3 length: 11 residues. Trimming stripped 7 bases from V and 4 bases from J, with 5 bases between. CDR3 coding DNA: TGTGCCAGCAACCTATACAATGAGCAGTTCTTC. This translates into CASNLYNEQFF. Together with reference TRBV2 and TRBJ2-1, the CDR3 gives the full variable domain: EPEVTQTPSHQVTQMGQEVILRCVPISNHLYFYWYRQILGQKVEFLVSFYNNEISEKSEIFDDQFSVERPDGSNFTLKIRSTKLEDSAMYFCASNLYNEQFFGPGTRLTVL.

The J gene is TRBJ1-1, the V gene TRBV5-1; possibly TRBD1 for D (5 bases). The CDR3 runs to 14 residues. V was clipped by 2 bases and J by 3 bases, with 11 bases between them. CDR1 is SGHRS and CDR2 is YFSETQ in the germline V gene. The CDR3 bases are TGCGCCAGCAGCTTTACGGAGGGGTACACTGAAGCTTTCTTT. It yields the protein CASSFTEGYTEAFF.

The chain uses TRBV4-1 and TRBJ1-3, with D possibly matching TRBD1 (5 bases). The CDR3 sequence is 17 residues long. Germline loops: CDR1 MGHRA, CDR2 YSYEKL. With 3 bases removed from V and 0 bases from J, the gap between germline ends came to 15 bases. As DNA, the CDR3 is TGCGCCAGCAGCCAGGCAGGGCCCCCTCTCTCTGGAAACACCATATATTTT. Residues: CASSQAGPPLSGNTIYF.